The present T cell receptor (beta chain) was sequenced within a study of blood T cell repertoires in COVID-19 (dated by TCRdb to about 2020). For the study in its entirety: Samples covering the acute and convalescent phases of COVID-19 were provided by collaborators in the United States, Italy and Spain. The prospective study material was composed of cDNA or gDNA derived from T cells, B-cell-depleted T cells, or PBMCs. Subjects who had been exposed to COVID-19, were actively infected with it, or had recovered from it provided the deeply sampled blood TCRbeta repertoires that made up the dataset. The repertoires were released in a freely available public database meant as a resource for research on the immune response to SARS-CoV-2. The samples were drawn from the first 160 participants of the ongoing ImmuneRACE study and from about 1,200 subjects provided by 6 global collaborators. A de-identified subject ID, COVID-19 status, age in years and sex were almost always included in the sample metadata. HLA class I and class II types, where available, came from metadata supplied by the sample provider rather than from assay-based typing.

The CDR3, cysteine through phenylalanine, is 18 amino acids long. Only the CDR3 DNA is retained, 54 bases long and in frame from the first base. Here V drops 4 bases and J drops 6 bases, and the junction holds 14 bases not matched to any gene. CDR1 and CDR2 are read off the germline V gene as SGHTA and FQGNSA. The collaborating institutions used their own protocols to collect whole blood in K2EDTA tubes. For TCRbeta analysis, collaborators shipped samples in one of three forms: frozen whole blood, isolated PBMCs, or DNA extracted from either of those sample types. About this clone: Which antigen it targets is not known. Per-base qualities were not stored, and no clone one base away is much larger.

Paper-wide results and their limitations: The quantity of clinical and demographic metadata differed by source and by participant and was supplied without curation.

TCRbeta CDR3 regions were amplified from genomic DNA by means of the immunoSEQ Assay, a bias-controlled multiplex PCR. The original methods were these. The number of nucleated cells in each sample was estimated by amplification of reference gene primers within the assay. To quantify the absolute abundance of each unique TCRbeta CDR3 rearrangement, sequence reads were collapsed and filtered. For each sample, productive Simpson clonality was calculated by taking the square root of Simpson's diversity index across productive rearrangements. Not all clones reach the TCRdb copy of this immuneACCESS table, which keeps in-frame sequences only. Checked studies attribute under half of the gap to unresolved V genes and leave the rest unexplained. V and J calls and clone size are given by that table; D and trimming were obtained from the DNA. The sample table shows about 95,000 clones, and 75% to 95% are seen once. 3% to 4% of the sample is in the top ten clones.

This sequence was found in a woman aged 45-65 years in a cohort sampled during active COVID-19. This sequence uses TRBV7-2 and TRBJ2-2; the central 10 bases match TRBD2. The sample taken for sequencing was peripheral blood. In nucleotides, the sequence is TGTGCCAGCAGCTCAAAACTAGCGGGAATGGTTGGGTCCGGGGAGCTGTTTTTT. The translation is CASSSKLAGMVGSGELFF.